This T cell receptor (beta chain) was recorded in a study of T cell clones after liver transplantation. On the study more broadly: Samples came from ITN030ST, which attempted immunosuppression withdrawal within 2 years of liver transplantation. Patients counted as tolerant after at least one year off all immunosuppression, enzymes not exceeding twice normal. Study results and caveats: The donor-reactive repertoire was only partly measurable in two subjects, lacking donor cells. Migration into the graft, not deletion, may explain lost graft donor-reactive T cells.

A note on this clone: Its antigen is not known.

Only in-frame clones appear in the TCRdb table, and some are missing; sequencing was by immunoSEQ multiplex PCR. The table lists tens of thousands of clones, over 70% of them singletons. The material was CD4+ T cells from blood, obtained 12 months after liver transplant. The receptor's source is a human patient who received a liver transplant. Some T cells may arise from the graft donor.

The CDR3 coding sequence is TGTGCCAGCAGCTTGAGGGCCTCTGGGGCCAACGTCCTGACTTTC. Amino acid sequence: CASSLRASGANVLTF. This rearrangement joins TRBV7-9 to TRBJ2-6; D is perhaps TRBD2 (5 bases). Germline V gives CDR1 SEHNR, CDR2 FQNEAQ (reference sequence). The CDR3 spans 15 residues. Trimming left V 3 bases short and J 0 bases short, with 6 bases between.